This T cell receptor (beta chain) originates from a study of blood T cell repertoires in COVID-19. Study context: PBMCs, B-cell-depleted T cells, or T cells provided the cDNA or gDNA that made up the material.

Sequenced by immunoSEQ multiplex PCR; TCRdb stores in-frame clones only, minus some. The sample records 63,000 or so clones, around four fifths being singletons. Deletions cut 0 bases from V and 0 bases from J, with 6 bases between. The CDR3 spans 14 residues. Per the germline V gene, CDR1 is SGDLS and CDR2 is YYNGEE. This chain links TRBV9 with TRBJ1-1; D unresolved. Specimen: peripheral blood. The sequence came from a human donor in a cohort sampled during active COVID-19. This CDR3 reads CASSVESLNTEAFF. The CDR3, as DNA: TGTGCCAGCAGCGTAGAGAGCCTGAACACTGAAGCTTTCTTT.